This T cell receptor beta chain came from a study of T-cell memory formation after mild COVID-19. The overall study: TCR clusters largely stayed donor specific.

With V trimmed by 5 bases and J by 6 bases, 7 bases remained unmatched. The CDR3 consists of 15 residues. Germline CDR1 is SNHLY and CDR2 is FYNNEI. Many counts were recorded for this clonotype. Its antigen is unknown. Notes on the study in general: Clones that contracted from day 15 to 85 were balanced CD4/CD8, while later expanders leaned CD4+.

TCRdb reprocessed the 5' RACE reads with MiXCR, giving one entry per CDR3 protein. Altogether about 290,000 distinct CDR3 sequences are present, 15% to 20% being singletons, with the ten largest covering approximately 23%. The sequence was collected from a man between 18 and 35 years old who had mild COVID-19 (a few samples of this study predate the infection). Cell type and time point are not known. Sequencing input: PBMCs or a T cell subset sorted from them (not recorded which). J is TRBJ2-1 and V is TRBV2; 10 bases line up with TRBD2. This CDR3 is CASSRLAGVFNEQFF. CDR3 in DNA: TGTGCCAGCAGTCGTCTAGCGGGGGTCTTCAATGAGCAGTTCTTC.